This T cell receptor (beta chain) appears in the sequencing data of a study of T cells in Graves' hyperthyroidism and ophthalmopathy. Losses at the gene ends were 5 bases for V and 14 bases for J; bases not matched to a gene: 3. The CDR3 contains 11 residues. Used for diagnoses were clinical symptoms, serum thyroxine and TRAb, thyroid ultrasound and orbital computed tomography. RNA transcripts served as the template for amplifying TCR beta CDR3 regions. Using the HTBI primer set, a first-round RT-PCR was run on the TCR CDR3. TCRdb called the multiplex PCR reads again in MiXCR, with one record for every CDR3 protein. The sample contains around 600,000 distinct CDR3 sequences, about 45% of which appear only once. This clonotype was recorded only once.

The clonotype originates from an adult man with Graves' disease, either hyperthyroidism or ophthalmopathy (not recorded which). The sequencing sample was made of peripheral blood or thyroid tissue (not recorded which). The chain is built from TRBV12-3 or TRBV12-4 and TRBJ1-4; 9 nucleotides line up with TRBD1. In DNA, the CDR3 is TGTGCCAGCAGTCCACAGGGGGCTCTGTTTTTT. Translating it yields CASSPQGALFF.